This TCR beta chain appears in the sequencing data of a study of T cell responses to AZD1222 COVID-19 vaccine. The CDR3 loop spans 12 amino acids. V was pared by 1 base and J by 9 bases, with 7 bases between. From germline, CDR1 is SEHNR and CDR2 FQNEAQ (reference sequence). The table came from immunoSEQ multiplex PCR; TCRdb's copy has only in-frame clones and leaves some out. The repertoire consists of tens of thousands of clones, with around nine tenths occurring once and the leading ten covering 6.9%. A word on this clone: Its antigen is undetermined.

General study points: The study sampled repertoires only after the peak T cell response. Clonal diversity was possibly underestimated; the donors were predominantly white British and more often female.

The chain recombines TRBV7-9 with TRBJ2-1; D assignment may be TRBD1 or TRBD2 (5 bases each). Sequenced here: peripheral blood, sampled 28 days after the second AZD1222 dose. The sequence was obtained from an adult who received the AZD1222 COVID-19 vaccine. DNA for the CDR3: TGTGCCAGCAGCTTAGGGGGGTTTGAGCAGTTCTTC. Its translation is CASSLGGFEQFF. Filled out from reference TRBV7-9 and TRBJ2-1, the complete variable domain reads DTGVSQNPRHKITKRGQNVTFRCDPISEHNRLYWYRQTLGQGPEFLTYFQNEAQLEKSRLLSDRFSAERPKGSFSTLEIQRTEQGDSAMYLCASSLGGFEQFFGPGTRLTVL.